The 31 T cell receptor beta chains listed next were all sequenced from one sample in a study of cytomegalovirus exposure and HLA in healthy donors (dated by TCRdb to about 2017). Library prep was done by the immunoSEQ multiplex PCR assay. The multiplex PCR relied on a mix of 60 forward primers for TCR Vbeta segments and 13 reverse primers for TCR Jbeta segments. TCRdb obtained this table from immuneACCESS and retained in-frame rearrangements with V and J assigned. These tables miss some clones; where compared with another copy, unresolved V genes account for less than half of the shortfall, and the remainder is unexplained. The sample table holds roughly 110,000 clones, of which roughly 82% were seen once. The ten largest account for about 1.6% of the sample. The material sequenced was PBMCs. These receptors originate from a man aged 50 or older in good health and CMV-seronegative.

The V gene is TRBV25-1, the J gene TRBJ1-3; 7 positions match TRBD1. V dropped 8 bases and J dropped 2; count of bases not matched to a gene: 3. The CDR3 sequence is 13 residues long. Germline CDR1 and CDR2: MGHDK and SYGVNS. The CDR3 loop reads CASWDSTGNTIYF. CDR3 sequence (DNA): TGTGCCAGCTGGGACAGCACTGGAAACACCATATATTTT.

Only one count was recorded for this clone. The chain recombines TRBV2 with TRBJ2-1; 8 bases fit TRBD1. The trim removed 1 base at V and 6 bases at J, leaving 2 bases unmatched. This CDR3 is 14 amino acids long. CDR1 is SNHLY and CDR2 is FYNNEI in the germline V gene. CDR3: CASSEGRGLNEQFF. CDR3 nucleotide sequence: TGTGCCAGCAGTGAAGGCAGGGGGCTCAATGAGCAGTTCTTC.

The chain links TRBV9 to TRBJ2-2, with 8 bases that match TRBD1. Germline V CDR1 and CDR2: SGDLS, YYNGEE. The CDR3 is made up of 17 amino acids. The J segment lost 1 base and the V segment lost 1 base, leaving 6 bases of the junction unmatched. The CDR3 reads CASSVMEGQGNTGELFF. The CDR3 nucleotides read TGTGCCAGCAGCGTAATGGAAGGACAGGGGAACACCGGGGAGCTGTTTTTT.

This clone was observed once. The chain recombines TRBV5-5 with TRBJ1-2; maybe TRBD1 (5 bases). The ends were cut back, 4 bases at V and 1 base at J, with 11 bases in the middle. Per the germline V gene, CDR1 is SGHKS and CDR2 is YYEKEE (reference sequence). The CDR3 has 14 residues. The CDR3 nucleotides read TGTGCCAGCAGCCGGGGCGGGGGTAACTATGGCTACACCTTC. Encoded protein: CASSRGGGNYGYTF.

CDR3 loop: CASSLDRGNYGYTF. Written as DNA, the CDR3 is TGCGCCAGCAGCTTGGACAGGGGTAACTATGGCTACACCTTC. The gene calls are TRBV5-1 and TRBJ1-2, with 7 bases identical to TRBD1. The CDR3 totals 14 residues. Germline assignment: CDR1 SGHRS and CDR2 YFSETQ. With 0 bases clipped from V and 1 base from J, the junction kept 0 bases outside the gene matches. The full variable domain, its missing parts supplied by reference TRBV5-1 and TRBJ1-2, is KAGVTQTPRYLIKTRGQQVTLSCSPISGHRSVSWYQQTPGQGLQFLFEYFSETQRNKGNFPGRFSGRQFSNSRSEMNVSTLELGDSALYLCASSLDRGNYGYTFGSGTRLTVV.

The chain couples TRBV9 to TRBJ2-2, with a tentative D call TRBD2 (6 bases). V lost 4 bases and J lost 1, with 14 bases in between. Germline CDR1 SGDLS, CDR2 YYNGEE. This CDR3 region has 16 residues. The CDR3 sequence is CASSTAGTLNTGELFF. DNA for the CDR3: TGTGCCAGCAGCACAGCCGGGACTTTGAACACCGGGGAGCTGTTTTTT.

This chain links TRBV11-3 with TRBJ2-5; 9 bases are shared with TRBD1. The germline gives CDR1 SGHNT, CDR2 YENEEA. V was clipped by 5 bases and J by 3 bases; unmatched bases: 13. CDR3 length: 17 amino acids. For the CDR3, the DNA is TGTGCCAGCAGCCCGGGACAGGGTCGTGCAGGGGAAGAGACCCAGTACTTC. Its translation: CASSPGQGRAGEETQYF.

This sequence joins TRBV4-3 and TRBJ1-4; D is perhaps TRBD1 (5 bases). Germline CDR1 and CDR2: LGHNA and YSLEER. CDR3 length equals 17 residues. The V gene lost 4 bases and the J gene lost 8 bases, with 23 bases spanning the gap. CDR3 amino acids: CASSPNAPAGRGEKLFF. The CDR3 DNA reads TGCGCCAGCAGCCCCAATGCCCCTGCGGGGAGGGGAGAAAAACTGTTTTTT.

J is TRBJ1-3 and V is TRBV2; D remains unclear. The CDR3 contains 13 residues. CDR1 is SNHLY, CDR2 FYNNEI, per germline. V was pared by 8 bases and J by 0 bases, with 8 bases between. Written as DNA, the CDR3 is TGTGCCAGCTGCCTTAGCTCTGGAAACACCATATATTTT. Translating gives CASCLSSGNTIYF.

The gene calls are TRBV11-1 and TRBJ1-2, with 10 bases that match TRBD1. This CDR3 is 14 amino acids long. The ends lost 5 bases at V and 2 bases at J; junction bases unmatched: 2. The germline CDR1 and CDR2 sequences are SGHAT and FQDESV (reference sequence). Here the CDR3 reads CASSPGQGNYGYTF. In nucleotides, the CDR3 is TGTGCCAGCAGCCCGGGACAGGGGAACTATGGCTACACCTTC.

The chain uses TRBV7-2 and TRBJ2-1, with 9 bases fitting TRBD2. The V segment lost 5 bases and the J segment 6 bases; nucleotides outside the gene matches: 11. CDR1 SGHTA and CDR2 FQGNSA come from the germline V gene. The CDR3 loop spans 16 amino acids. Written as DNA, the CDR3 is TGTGCCAGCAGCCGTATTGCGGGGGGGCGGGGCAATGAGCAGTTCTTC. Amino acids: CASSRIAGGRGNEQFF.

This chain connects TRBV7-8 to TRBJ2-7; D may be TRBD1 (5 bases). CDR3 size: 14 residues. Trimming pared 1 base from V and 4 bases from J, leaving 11 bases between. The germline gives CDR1 SGHVS, CDR2 FQNEAQ. CDR3 residues: CASSLVPGPYEQYV. The CDR3, as DNA: TGTGCCAGCAGCTTAGTACCAGGGCCTTACGAGCAGTACGTC.

The V and J genes are TRBV5-4 and TRBJ2-1, with 7 bases lining up with TRBD2. There are 17 residues in the CDR3. The junction had 14 bases not matched to a gene; V was cut back by 3 bases and J by 5 bases. Looked up from germline, CDR1 is SGHNT and CDR2 is YYREEE (reference sequence). The CDR3 DNA is TGTGCCAGCAGCTGGAGGGAGGGGTACCTGGGAAACAATGAGCAGTTCTTC. Translation: CASSWREGYLGNNEQFF. Combining the CDR3 with reference TRBV5-4 and TRBJ2-1 gives the whole variable domain ETGVTQSPTHLIKTRGQQVTLRCSSQSGHNTVSWYQQALGQGPQFIFQYYREEENGRGNFPPRFSGLQFPNYSSELNVNALELDDSALYLCASSWREGYLGNNEQFFGPGTRLTVL.

The chain joins TRBV28 to TRBJ2-7, with D tentatively TRBD1 or TRBD2 (5 bases each). Germline values: CDR1 MDHEN, CDR2 SYDVKM. With 6 bases removed from V and 3 bases from J, the gap between germline ends came to 15 bases. There are 14 residues in the CDR3. CDR3 nucleotide sequence: TGTGCCAGCAGGACCGGGACCGGGGACTACGAGCAGTACGTC. Protein sequence: CASRTGTGDYEQYV.

The V call is TRBV5-4, the J call TRBJ2-1, with D perhaps TRBD2 (6 bases). The germline V gene has CDR1 SGHNT and CDR2 YYREEE (reference sequence). CDR3 length equals 15 residues. V dropped 7 bases and J dropped 2 bases, with 16 bases sitting between them. CDR3 in amino acids: CASGFRDLAYNEQFF. The CDR3 nucleotides are TGTGCCAGCGGATTCCGGGACTTAGCCTACAATGAGCAGTTCTTC.

This clone was observed a handful of times. V and J are TRBV7-6 and TRBJ1-1; 9 nucleotides match TRBD1. The CDR3 has 16 amino acids. Per germline, CDR1 SGHVS and CDR2 FNYEAQ. J gave up 3 bases and V 5 bases, and 10 bases lay outside the gene matches. CDR3 in DNA: TGTGCCAGCAGCCCTCGGGACAGGGAATGGGACACTGAAGCTTTCTTT. Translating gives CASSPRDREWDTEAFF.

This clone was observed a few times. The chain employs TRBV30 and TRBJ1-6; D is undetermined. V dropped 5 bases and J dropped 0 bases, with 8 bases sitting between them. CDR3 length: 14 amino acids. Germline V gene data show CDR1 as GTSNPN and CDR2 as SVGIG (reference sequence). The CDR3 loop reads CAWHPSSYNSPLHF. CDR3 DNA sequence: TGTGCCTGGCATCCTAGCTCCTATAATTCACCCCTCCACTTT.

J is TRBJ2-3 and V is TRBV7-2, with D uncertain. The germline V gene has CDR1 SGHTA and CDR2 FQGNSA. V was clipped by 5 bases and J by 4 bases, with 16 bases between them. CDR3 length equals 15 residues. The DNA of the CDR3 is TGTGCCAGCAGCCAATCAGGCACCCGCGCAGATACGCAGTATTTT. Translation gives CASSQSGTRADTQYF.

This clone was picked up one time. The chain joins TRBV5-3 to TRBJ2-3; possible D gene TRBD2, 5 bases. TRBV5-3 is placed among ORFs of uncertain function. V lost 3 bases and J lost 2, with 13 bases in between. CDR3 length: 15 amino acids. CDR3 sequence: CARSYTQRSTDTQYF. DNA of the CDR3: TGTGCCAGAAGCTATACCCAGCGGTCCACAGATACGCAGTATTTT.

This clone was recorded a few times. The rearrangement links TRBV5-1 to TRBJ1-3; unclear D gene. Germline CDR1 SGHRS, CDR2 YFSETQ. Trimming cost V 5 bases and J 1 base, with 10 bases left between them. The CDR3 loop spans 14 amino acids. The CDR3 DNA reads as TGCGCCAGCAGAGCGCAGTCGTCTGGAAACACCATATATTTT. Translated, it gives CASRAQSSGNTIYF.

The V call is TRBV2, the J call TRBJ1-6; D is ambiguous. Trimming cost V 10 bases and J 4 bases, with 17 bases left between them. Germline loops: CDR1 SNHLY, CDR2 FYNNEI. The CDR3 is 15 residues long. CDR3 sequence (DNA): TGTGCCACCTCACGGCGGCGGCCTTATAATTCACCCCTCCACTTT. Translated: CATSRRRPYNSPLHF.

J is TRBJ2-5 and V is TRBV10-3, with D tentatively TRBD1 (5 bases). This CDR3 comprises 13 residues. Between the trimmed V and J ends, which lost 4 bases and 6 bases, there was a span of 12 bases. Germline lookup yields CDR1 ENHRY and CDR2 SYGVKD. The CDR3 sequence: CAISGGQPQTQYF. The CDR3 bases are TGTGCCATCAGTGGGGGCCAGCCCCAGACCCAGTACTTC.

This sequence joins TRBV7-9 and TRBJ1-2; tentative D call: TRBD1 (5 bases). V was trimmed by 4 bases and J by 8 bases, leaving 17 bases between them. The CDR3 is 14 residues long. Germline CDR1 is SEHNR and CDR2 is FQNEAQ (reference sequence). The CDR3 region has the DNA TGTGCCAGCAGCTCACTCGACAGTGCCGGGGGCTACACCTTC. Translated, it gives CASSSLDSAGGYTF. Full variable domain (missing parts from reference TRBV7-9 and TRBJ1-2): DTGVSQNPRHKITKRGQNVTFRCDPISEHNRLYWYRQTLGQGPEFLTYFQNEAQLEKSRLLSDRFSAERPKGSFSTLEIQRTEQGDSAMYLCASSSLDSAGGYTFGSGTRLTVV.

J is TRBJ1-2 and V is TRBV11-2; D remains unclear. The CDR3 loop spans 13 amino acids. V shed 5 bases and J shed 4 bases, with 11 bases lying between them. In germline, CDR1 is SGHAT, CDR2 FQNNGV. CDR3 protein: CASSLGRSYGYTF. In DNA form, the CDR3 reads TGTGCCAGCAGCCTGGGGAGATCCTATGGCTACACCTTC.

This sequence joins TRBV19 and TRBJ1-1; 9 nucleotides align to TRBD1. The CDR3 is 12 amino acids. Germline CDR1 reads LNHDA; CDR2 reads SQIVND (reference sequence). J lost 3 bases, V lost 10 bases, and 3 bases had no gene match. The CDR3 spells CATWTGDTEAFF. The DNA for the CDR3 is TGTGCCACATGGACAGGGGACACTGAAGCTTTCTTT.

This sequence joins TRBV2 and TRBJ2-2, with 8 bases identical to TRBD1. The CDR3 runs 15 residues. The trim removed 4 bases at V and 6 bases at J, leaving 7 bases unmatched. CDR1 is SNHLY and CDR2 is FYNNEI in the germline V gene. For the CDR3, the DNA is TGTGCCAGCAGTGCCCCGACAGGGGAATCCGGGGAGCTGTTTTTT. Its translation is CASSAPTGESGELFF.

This clone has just a few counts. The chain combines TRBV25-1 with TRBJ1-4; 9 bases agree with TRBD1. Germline CDR1 MGHDK, CDR2 SYGVNS. Trimming at V came to 10 bases and at J to 5 bases, leaving 8 bases not matched to a gene. The CDR3 is made up of 14 amino acids. The CDR3: CATSTQGANEKLFF. Written as DNA, the CDR3 is TGTGCCACCTCAACACAGGGGGCCAATGAAAAACTGTTTTTT.

CDR3 residues: CSVGGTMIGAFF. The CDR3 DNA sequence: TGCAGCGTTGGGGGGACAATGATTGGAGCTTTCTTT. The chain employs TRBV29-1 and TRBJ1-1, with a possible D match to TRBD1 (6 bases). The germline V gene has CDR1 SQVTM and CDR2 ANQGSEA. The CDR3 loop spans 12 amino acids. Trimming shortened V by 4 bases and J by 10 bases, and 16 bases separated the two germline ends.

The rearrangement links TRBV5-4 to TRBJ2-3; perhaps TRBD2 as D (5 bases). The V end was cut by 4 bases, the J end by 0 bases, with 12 bases between. The CDR3 length is 15 residues. The germline gives CDR1 SGHNT, CDR2 YYREEE (reference sequence). The CDR3 sequence is CASSLGLGSTDTQYF. The CDR3 coding sequence is TGTGCCAGCAGCCTCGGACTGGGAAGCACAGATACGCAGTATTTT.

This clone was found once. The rearrangement links TRBV6-1 to TRBJ1-1; D may be TRBD1 (5 bases). The CDR3 consists of 13 residues. V lost 6 bases and J lost 1, with 9 bases in between. Germline V gives CDR1 MNHNS, CDR2 SASEGT. In nucleotides, the CDR3 is TGTGCCAGCAGGCTCACAGGGAACACTGAAGCTTTCTTT. This encodes CASRLTGNTEAFF.

V usage is TRBV5-1 and J usage is TRBJ2-3; 7 bases are a match to TRBD1. CDR1 and CDR2 (germline): SGHRS, YFSETQ. The V segment lost 4 bases and the J segment 2 bases; nucleotides outside the gene matches: 7. The CDR3 has 15 amino acids. Here the CDR3 DNA reads TGCGCCAGCAGCCCCCGGGACAGCATCACAGATACGCAGTATTTT. This sequence encodes CASSPRDSITDTQYF.